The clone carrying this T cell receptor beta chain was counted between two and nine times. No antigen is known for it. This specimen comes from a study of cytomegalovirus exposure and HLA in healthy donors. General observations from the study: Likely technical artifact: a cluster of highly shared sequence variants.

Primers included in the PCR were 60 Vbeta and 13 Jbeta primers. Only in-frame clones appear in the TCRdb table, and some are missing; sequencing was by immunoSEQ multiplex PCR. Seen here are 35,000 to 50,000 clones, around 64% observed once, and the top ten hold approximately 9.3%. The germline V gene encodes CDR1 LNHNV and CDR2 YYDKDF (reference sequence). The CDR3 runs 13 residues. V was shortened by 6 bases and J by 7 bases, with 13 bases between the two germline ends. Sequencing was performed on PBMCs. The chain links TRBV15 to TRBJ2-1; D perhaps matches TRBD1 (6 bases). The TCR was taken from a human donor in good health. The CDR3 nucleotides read TGTGCCACCAGGATCCTGGGGGCGAATGAGCAGTTCTTC. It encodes CATRILGANEQFF. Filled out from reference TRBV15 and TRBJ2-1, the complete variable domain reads DAMVIQNPRYQVTQFGKPVTLSCSQTLNHNVMYWYQQKSSQAPKLLFHYYDKDFNNEADTPDNFQSRRPNTSFCFLDIRSPGLGDTAMYLCATRILGANEQFFGPGTRLTVL.